This T cell receptor beta chain was sequenced for a study of CD8 T cells in Susac syndrome. Reverse transcription of roughly 0.5 to 1 ug RNA was performed with random hexamers. TCRdb fed the immunoSEQ multiplex PCR reads into MiXCR, producing one record per CDR3 protein. The sample yields some 190,000 distinct CDR3 sequences, around 93% seen once. There are 16 residues in the CDR3. The junction had 6 bases not matched to a gene; V was cut back by 1 base and J by 5 bases. Germline V gene lookup returns CDR1 LNHDA and CDR2 SQIVND (reference sequence). This receptor was obtained from a human donor in good health. The genes are TRBV19 and TRBJ1-5; TRBD1 matches 9 bases. The sample consisted of CD4+ T cells from PBMCs. The CDR3 coding sequence is TGTGCCAGTAGTATAGGAGTGGACAGGGGTTATCAGCCCCAGCATTTT. Residues: CASSIGVDRGYQPQHF.